Listed below are T cell receptor beta chains from one sample, sequenced in a study of blood T cell repertoires in COVID-19. Clones were read by immunoSEQ multiplex PCR, and TCRdb kept only the in-frame ones, dropping some. In the table there are about 140,000 clones, about 81% of which are singletons. The specimen was peripheral blood. Receptor source: a woman older than 75 with acute or convalescent COVID-19. Each CDR3 is given with its conserved first and last residue. The order of the fields is CDR3 DNA, CDR3 protein, V gene, J gene, clone size, D gene. A D gene is named only where the DNA matches it firmly. Clone size appears in some rows only: once, few, many, or a class for an expanded clone.

CDR3nt: TGTGCCAGCTCACCACTAGCGGACTACAATGAGCAGTTCTTC
CDR3aa: CASSPLADYNEQFF
v_gene: TRBV18
j_gene: TRBJ2-1
abundance: few
d_gene: -

CDR3nt: TGTGCCACCAGCAGAGATCGAGGGACAGCGAACACCGGGGAGCTGTTTTTT
CDR3aa: CATSRDRGTANTGELFF
v_gene: TRBV15
j_gene: TRBJ2-2
abundance: -
d_gene: TRBD1

CDR3nt: TGTGCCAGCCGCATCCAGGCAGGGGTCGATTCACCCCTCCACTTT
CDR3aa: CASRIQAGVDSPLHF
v_gene: TRBV6-4
j_gene: TRBJ1-6
abundance: few
d_gene: -

CDR3nt: TGTGCCAGCAGCCGACTAGCACGCGATACGCAGTATTTT
CDR3aa: CASSRLARDTQYF
v_gene: TRBV7-2
j_gene: TRBJ2-3
abundance: -
d_gene: TRBD2

CDR3nt: TGTGCCAGCGCCACAGGGGGTGAAAGAAACACCATATATTTT
CDR3aa: CASATGGERNTIYF
v_gene: TRBV28
j_gene: TRBJ1-3
abundance: -
d_gene: TRBD1

CDR3nt: TGTGCCAGCAGTTCACAGAGAAACACTGAAGCTTTCTTT
CDR3aa: CASSSQRNTEAFF
v_gene: TRBV6-4
j_gene: TRBJ1-1
abundance: -
d_gene: -

CDR3nt: TGCGCCAGCCGACAACAGGTGGGCTCCTACGAGCAGTACTTC
CDR3aa: CASRQQVGSYEQYF
v_gene: TRBV10-2
j_gene: TRBJ2-7
abundance: -
d_gene: -

CDR3nt: TGTGCCAGCCACCCGGCGGGCAGAGTTTCCTACGAGCAGTACTTC
CDR3aa: CASHPAGRVSYEQYF
v_gene: TRBV5-5
j_gene: TRBJ2-7
abundance: medium-sized
d_gene: -

CDR3nt: TGTGCCAGCAGCTCACAGCGGGATCAGCCCCAGCATTTT
CDR3aa: CASSSQRDQPQHF
v_gene: TRBV7-9
j_gene: TRBJ1-5
abundance: -
d_gene: -

CDR3nt: TGTGCCAGCAGTACCCAACTAGCGGGGGGGCACAATGAGCAGTTCTTC
CDR3aa: CASSTQLAGGHNEQFF
v_gene: TRBV27
j_gene: TRBJ2-1
abundance: -
d_gene: TRBD2

CDR3nt: TGTGCCAGCAGCCAACGGGACAGGGCCAACATTCAGTACTTC
CDR3aa: CASSQRDRANIQYF
v_gene: TRBV3-1/TRBV3-2
j_gene: TRBJ2-4
abundance: -
d_gene: TRBD1

CDR3nt: TGTGCCAGCAGAGGGGGTCTAGCGGGGGTAGCAGATACGCAGTATTTT
CDR3aa: CASRGGLAGVADTQYF
v_gene: TRBV2
j_gene: TRBJ2-3
abundance: -
d_gene: TRBD2

CDR3nt: TGTGCCAGCAGTTCTGACAGGGACGGTGAAGCTTTCTTT
CDR3aa: CASSSDRDGEAFF
v_gene: TRBV6-5
j_gene: TRBJ1-1
abundance: -
d_gene: TRBD1

CDR3nt: TGTGCCAGCAGCTTTCGACAGGACTACGAGCAGTACTTC
CDR3aa: CASSFRQDYEQYF
v_gene: TRBV5-6
j_gene: TRBJ2-7
abundance: -
d_gene: -

CDR3nt: TGTGCCATCAGTGCCGGCAGGGAAAAGGAGACCCAGTACTTC
CDR3aa: CAISAGREKETQYF
v_gene: TRBV10-3
j_gene: TRBJ2-5
abundance: -
d_gene: -

CDR3nt: TGTGCCAGCAGCTTAGGGGCTAACCAAGAGACCCAGTACTTC
CDR3aa: CASSLGANQETQYF
v_gene: TRBV7-7
j_gene: TRBJ2-5
abundance: -
d_gene: -

CDR3nt: TGTGCCAGCAGTCACCGGGGGGGCAGGGAGACCCAGTACTTC
CDR3aa: CASSHRGGRETQYF
v_gene: TRBV28
j_gene: TRBJ2-5
abundance: -
d_gene: TRBD2

CDR3nt: TGTGCCAGCAGCGTCCCCCGGGGGGGACAGAAGAACACCGGGGAGCTGTTTTTT
CDR3aa: CASSVPRGGQKNTGELFF
v_gene: TRBV9
j_gene: TRBJ2-2
abundance: -
d_gene: -

CDR3nt: TGCGCCAGCAGTGAGTCTGGAAGCGGCTTCGGGCAGTTCTTC
CDR3aa: CASSESGSGFGQFF
v_gene: TRBV10-1
j_gene: TRBJ2-1
abundance: once
d_gene: -

CDR3nt: TGTGCCAGTAGTCCCCGGGTAGGAGAGACCCAGTACTTC
CDR3aa: CASSPRVGETQYF
v_gene: TRBV19
j_gene: TRBJ2-5
abundance: -
d_gene: -

CDR3nt: TGTGCCAGTATGATAGGAGGAGATATGAACACTGAAGCTTTCTTT
CDR3aa: CASMIGGDMNTEAFF
v_gene: TRBV19
j_gene: TRBJ1-1
abundance: few
d_gene: -

CDR3nt: TGCGCCAGCAGGGGGGGAAGCAATCAGCCCCAGCATTTT
CDR3aa: CASRGGSNQPQHF
v_gene: TRBV4-1
j_gene: TRBJ1-5
abundance: -
d_gene: -

CDR3nt: TGTGCCAGCAGACTGGACAGGGGTCGATACGAGCAGTACTTC
CDR3aa: CASRLDRGRYEQYF
v_gene: TRBV6-5
j_gene: TRBJ2-7
abundance: -
d_gene: TRBD1

CDR3nt: TGTGCCAGCAGTTACGGAGTTGGCTACGAGCAGTACTTC
CDR3aa: CASSYGVGYEQYF
v_gene: TRBV27
j_gene: TRBJ2-7
abundance: -
d_gene: -

CDR3nt: TGCGCCAGCAGTAGGGGGCTAAGCTCCTACGAGCAGTACTTC
CDR3aa: CASSRGLSSYEQYF
v_gene: TRBV5-1
j_gene: TRBJ2-7
abundance: once
d_gene: TRBD1

CDR3nt: TGTGCCAGCAGCTTAGCGGGGGGGTTCTTCAATGAGCAGTTCTTC
CDR3aa: CASSLAGGFFNEQFF
v_gene: TRBV7-3
j_gene: TRBJ2-1
abundance: -
d_gene: TRBD2

CDR3nt: TGTGCCAGCAGCTGGGAGAGACAGGGCACAGATACGCAGTATTTT
CDR3aa: CASSWERQGTDTQYF
v_gene: TRBV5-4
j_gene: TRBJ2-3
abundance: -
d_gene: -

CDR3nt: TGTGCCAGCACCCGGACTAGCAGTCACAATGAGCAGTTCTTC
CDR3aa: CASTRTSSHNEQFF
v_gene: TRBV27
j_gene: TRBJ2-1
abundance: few
d_gene: TRBD2

CDR3nt: TGCGCCAGCAGCTTAGGACTAGCGGGGGGATGGAACACCGGGGAGCTGTTTTTT
CDR3aa: CASSLGLAGGWNTGELFF
v_gene: TRBV4-1
j_gene: TRBJ2-2
abundance: -
d_gene: TRBD2

CDR3nt: TGTGCCTGGGCTGGACTTTACTACGAGCAGTACTTC
CDR3aa: CAWAGLYYEQYF
v_gene: TRBV30
j_gene: TRBJ2-7
abundance: -
d_gene: -

CDR3nt: TGTGCCAGCAGTAACCGGGACAGGGGCTGGAATGAGCAGTTCTTC
CDR3aa: CASSNRDRGWNEQFF
v_gene: TRBV6-5
j_gene: TRBJ2-1
abundance: -
d_gene: TRBD1

CDR3nt: TGTGCCAGCAGCTTCATAGCGGGGGGGCCGGATACGCAGTATTTT
CDR3aa: CASSFIAGGPDTQYF
v_gene: TRBV5-6
j_gene: TRBJ2-3
abundance: -
d_gene: TRBD2

CDR3nt: TGTGCCAGCAGCCGCAGACTAGCGGGGGGGCCCTCCTACAATGAGCAGTTCTTC
CDR3aa: CASSRRLAGGPSYNEQFF
v_gene: TRBV5-6
j_gene: TRBJ2-1
abundance: -
d_gene: TRBD2

CDR3nt: TGTGCCAGCCGTATAGCGGGAGGGGACTCCTACAATGAGCAGTTCTTC
CDR3aa: CASRIAGGDSYNEQFF
v_gene: TRBV27
j_gene: TRBJ2-1
abundance: -
d_gene: TRBD2

CDR3nt: TGTGCCAGTAGACCCCCGGGGGACACAGATACGCAGTATTTT
CDR3aa: CASRPPGDTDTQYF
v_gene: TRBV19
j_gene: TRBJ2-3
abundance: -
d_gene: -

CDR3nt: TGTGCCAGTAGTAACACCCGCGGTTCACCCCTCCACTTT
CDR3aa: CASSNTRGSPLHF
v_gene: TRBV19
j_gene: TRBJ1-6
abundance: -
d_gene: -

CDR3nt: TGTGCCAGTAGAAAACAGGGTTCGGGAGATACGCAGTATTTT
CDR3aa: CASRKQGSGDTQYF
v_gene: TRBV19
j_gene: TRBJ2-3
abundance: -
d_gene: -

CDR3nt: TGTGCCAGCAGCTATGGGACTAGCTCCAGTGAGCAGTTCTTC
CDR3aa: CASSYGTSSSEQFF
v_gene: TRBV7-2
j_gene: TRBJ2-1
abundance: -
d_gene: TRBD2

CDR3nt: TGTGCCAGCAGCCGGGGAGAGTTTGACTACACCTTC
CDR3aa: CASSRGEFDYTF
v_gene: TRBV3-1/TRBV3-2
j_gene: TRBJ1-2
abundance: -
d_gene: -

CDR3nt: TGTGCCAGCCAGGGGAACGGCTACACCTTC
CDR3aa: CASQGNGYTF
v_gene: TRBV7-9
j_gene: TRBJ1-2
abundance: -
d_gene: -

CDR3nt: TGCGCCAGCAGCCGTGGGGCAGGGGGTCTCCCCCGAGAGACCCAGTACTTC
CDR3aa: CASSRGAGGLPRETQYF
v_gene: TRBV4-1
j_gene: TRBJ2-5
abundance: once
d_gene: TRBD1

CDR3nt: TGTGCCAGCACTATCGGACAAAACTATGGCTACACCTTC
CDR3aa: CASTIGQNYGYTF
v_gene: TRBV12-3/TRBV12-4
j_gene: TRBJ1-2
abundance: -
d_gene: -

CDR3nt: TGCGCCAGCAGCTTCGGGACAGAGCCGCTGGGGAACACCATATATTTT
CDR3aa: CASSFGTEPLGNTIYF
v_gene: TRBV5-1
j_gene: TRBJ1-3
abundance: few
d_gene: TRBD1